The 16 T cell receptor beta chains presented below share a single source sample, sequenced in a study of blood T cell repertoires in COVID-19. Method: immunoSEQ multiplex PCR; TCRdb's copy keeps in-frame clones and lacks some. The sample contains around 470,000 clones, 89% of which appear only once. The sequenced sample consisted of peripheral blood. Every receptor here comes from a man between 18 and 35 years old with COVID-19, enrolled during active disease.

CDR3 DNA sequence: TGTGCCAGCAGCTTAGCCCGCAGGAGCACAGATACGCAGTATTTT. Amino acid sequence: CASSLARRSTDTQYF. The chain combines TRBV7-9 with TRBJ2-3; D uncertain. Trimming took 0 bases from V and 0 from J, leaving 7 bases between them. The germline V gene has CDR1 SEHNR and CDR2 FQNEAQ (reference sequence). The length of the CDR3 is 15 residues.

The genes are TRBV6-6 and TRBJ1-5, with D tentatively TRBD1 (6 bases). CDR3 size: 15 residues. Germline lookup yields CDR1 MNHNY and CDR2 SVGAGI (reference sequence). V dropped 6 bases and J dropped 11 bases, with 23 bases sitting between them. The CDR3 DNA reads TGTGCCAGCAGCACTGGGGGGGGCCTTGGGGTTGCCCAGCATTTT. Translating gives CASSTGGGLGVAQHF.

For the CDR3, the DNA is TGCGCCAGCAGCTTGGGGGACGGGGGTCAAACCGGGGAGCTGTTTTTT. Amino acid sequence: CASSLGDGGQTGELFF. This chain links TRBV5-1 with TRBJ2-2; a possible D gene is TRBD2 (6 bases). Germline V gives CDR1 SGHRS, CDR2 YFSETQ. The V and J ends lost 0 bases and 5 bases respectively, with 14 bases between them. CDR3 length: 16 residues.

The chain is built from TRBV7-3 and TRBJ2-7; D uncertain. This CDR3 region has 14 residues. V was clipped by 5 bases and J by 0 bases, with 11 bases between them. Germline CDR1 and CDR2: SGHTA and FQGTGA. DNA for the CDR3: TGTGCCAGCAGCCTCACTCCGAGCTCCTACGAGCAGTACTTC. It encodes CASSLTPSSYEQYF.

V and J are TRBV12-3 or TRBV12-4 and TRBJ1-2; 7 positions match TRBD1. The CDR3 runs 13 residues. J gave up 8 bases and V 3 bases, and 6 bases lay outside the gene matches. CDR3 sequence reads: CASSLRDSRGYTF. The DNA for the CDR3 is TGTGCCAGCAGTTTGCGGGACAGCCGAGGCTACACCTTC.

This clone was counted once. CDR3 DNA: TGTGCCAGCAGTTACAACAGGGTGAATGAGCAGTTCTTC. Protein product: CASSYNRVNEQFF. This chain links TRBV6-5 with TRBJ2-1; possibly TRBD1 for D (6 bases). Trimming stripped 2 bases from V and 7 bases from J, with 9 bases between. Germline V lookup: CDR1 MNHEY, CDR2 SVGAGI. This CDR3 region has 13 residues.

The genes are TRBV18 and TRBJ2-7; TRBD1 matches at 8 bases. Germline V gives CDR1 KGHSH, CDR2 LQKENI. V was pared by 3 bases and J by 0 bases, with 7 bases of the junction left unmatched. CDR3 length: 16 amino acids. Here the CDR3 DNA reads TGTGCCAGCTCACCCCAGGGGGCGTCTAGCTCCTACGAGCAGTACTTC. Its protein product is CASSPQGASSSYEQYF. The full variable domain, in which reference TRBV18 and TRBJ2-7 provide the parts outside the CDR3, is NAGVMQNPRHLVRRRGQEARLRCSPMKGHSHVYWYRQLPEEGLKFMVYLQKENIIDESGMPKERFSAEFPKEGPSILRIQQVVRGDSAAYFCASSPQGASSSYEQYFGPGTRLTVT.

The V call is TRBV5-1, the J call TRBJ2-1, with D tentatively TRBD2 (7 bases). This CDR3 is 15 amino acids long. V was shortened by 7 bases and J by 5 bases, with 19 bases between the two germline ends. The germline V gene has CDR1 SGHRS and CDR2 YFSETQ. This CDR3 reads CASRHRESGNNEQFF. In DNA, the CDR3 is TGCGCCAGCCGGCACAGGGAGAGCGGGAACAATGAGCAGTTCTTC.

CDR3 nucleotides: TGTGCCAGCAGCCAAGCGGGGGGTACCACAGATACGCAGTATTTT. It translates to CASSQAGGTTDTQYF. The chain is built from TRBV3-1 (or the pseudogene TRBV3-2) and TRBJ2-3; TRBD2 matches 7 bases. The J segment lost 2 bases and the V segment lost 1 base, leaving 3 bases of the junction unmatched. This CDR3 comprises 15 residues. Germline values: CDR1 LGHDT, CDR2 YNNKEL (reference sequence).

The V and J genes are TRBV6-1 and TRBJ2-2; no definite D call. The germline V gene encodes CDR1 MNHNS and CDR2 SASEGT. The CDR3 runs 14 residues. V lost 3 bases to trimming and J lost 2 bases, with 7 bases between them. The CDR3 sequence: CASSDGLNTGELFF. The CDR3 bases are TGTGCCAGCAGTGATGGGCTTAACACCGGGGAGCTGTTTTTT.

This clone came up a few times. The rearrangement uses TRBV6-5 and TRBJ2-1, with a weak D call TRBD1 (6 bases). Trimming removed 5 bases from V and 4 bases from J, with 12 bases in between. Germline lookup yields CDR1 MNHEY and CDR2 SVGAGI. CDR3 size: 14 residues. CDR3 sequence reads: CASSRDRIYNEQFF. The CDR3 DNA follows: TGTGCCAGCAGTAGAGACAGGATATACAATGAGCAGTTCTTC.

A remark on this clone: Other DNA variants within this sample encode the same CDR3. The gene calls are TRBV5-1 and TRBJ2-1; 10 bases line up with TRBD2. With 0 bases clipped from V and 6 bases from J, the junction kept 0 bases outside the gene matches. From germline, CDR1 is SGHRS and CDR2 YFSETQ. The CDR3 extends over 14 amino acids. CDR3 DNA: TGCGCCAGCAGCTTGGGACTAGCGGGCAATGAGCAGTTCTTC. This encodes CASSLGLAGNEQFF.

The V gene is TRBV9, the J gene TRBJ2-1; 13 bases fit TRBD2. V shed 3 bases and J 8 bases; nucleotides not matched to a gene: 5. CDR1 and CDR2 from the germline V gene are SGDLS and YYNGEE. This CDR3 comprises 15 residues. CDR3 loop: CASSARTSGSDEQFF. The CDR3 DNA sequence: TGTGCCAGCAGCGCAAGGACTAGCGGGAGCGATGAGCAGTTCTTC.

This chain uses TRBV6-5 with TRBJ2-3, with D possibly TRBD2 on 6 matching bases. The CDR3 is 15 residues long. The germline CDR1 and CDR2 sequences are MNHEY and SVGAGI. Trimming left V 4 bases short and J 2 bases short, with 13 bases between. The CDR3 loop is CASSSSGLITDTQYF. DNA of the CDR3: TGTGCCAGCAGTTCAAGCGGGTTGATCACAGATACGCAGTATTTT.

The chain has TRBV2 and TRBJ2-1; D is perhaps TRBD2 (6 bases). V lost 11 bases, J lost 5 bases, and 10 bases lay in between. Germline V gives CDR1 SNHLY, CDR2 FYNNEI. The length of the CDR3 is 11 residues. Written as DNA, the CDR3 is TGTGCCTCCGGAGGGGACAATGAGCAGTTCTTC. Translated, it gives CASGGDNEQFF. Full variable domain (outside the CDR3, taken from reference TRBV2 and TRBJ2-1): EPEVTQTPSHQVTQMGQEVILRCVPISNHLYFYWYRQILGQKVEFLVSFYNNEISEKSEIFDDQFSVERPDGSNFTLKIRSTKLEDSAMYFCASGGDNEQFFGPGTRLTVL.

The CDR3 bases are TGTGCCAGCAGTTTTCGGTTGGACACTGAAGCTTTCTTT. Its translation is CASSFRLDTEAFF. The gene calls are TRBV28 and TRBJ1-1, with no clear D. V was trimmed by 3 bases and J by 3 bases, leaving 8 bases between them. The germline gives CDR1 MDHEN, CDR2 SYDVKM. This CDR3 is built from 13 residues. Using reference TRBV28 and TRBJ1-1 for the parts outside the CDR3, the full variable domain is DVKVTQSSRYLVKRTGEKVFLECVQDMDHENMFWYRQDPGLGLRLIYFSYDVKMKEKGDIPEGYSVSREKKERFSLILESASTNQTSMYLCASSFRLDTEAFFGQGTRLTVV.